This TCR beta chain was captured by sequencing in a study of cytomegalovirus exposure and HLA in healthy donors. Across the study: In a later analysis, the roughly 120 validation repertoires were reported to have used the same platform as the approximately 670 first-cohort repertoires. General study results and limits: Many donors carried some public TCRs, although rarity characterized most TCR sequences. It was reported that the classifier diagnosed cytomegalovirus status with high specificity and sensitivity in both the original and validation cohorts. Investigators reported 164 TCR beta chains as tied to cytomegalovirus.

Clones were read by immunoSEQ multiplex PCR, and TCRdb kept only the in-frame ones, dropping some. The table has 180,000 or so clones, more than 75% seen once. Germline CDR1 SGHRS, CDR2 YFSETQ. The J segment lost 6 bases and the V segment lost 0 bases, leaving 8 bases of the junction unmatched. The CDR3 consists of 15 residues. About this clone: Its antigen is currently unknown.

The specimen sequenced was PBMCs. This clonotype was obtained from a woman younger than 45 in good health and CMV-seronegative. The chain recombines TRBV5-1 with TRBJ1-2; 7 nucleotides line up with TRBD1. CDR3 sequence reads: CASSLAGVDRDGYTF. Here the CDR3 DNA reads TGCGCCAGCAGCTTGGCGGGGGTTGACAGGGATGGCTACACCTTC.